The table lists the clone carrying this T cell receptor beta chain with a count of one. The authors' processing: Estimation of nucleated cell counts relied on the amplification of reference gene primers. This table comes from immunoSEQ multiplex PCR, and its TCRdb copy is limited to in-frame clones, with some not included. The V and J calls and clone size are taken from that table; D and trimming were inferred from the DNA. The sample shows approximately 150,000 clones, 83% of them seen only once. CDR1 is SGHRS and CDR2 is YFSETQ in the germline V gene. The CDR3 runs 14 residues. J gave up 7 bases and V 5 bases, and 4 bases lay outside the gene matches. This specimen belongs to a study of blood T cell repertoires in COVID-19. In the study overall: Samples taken during acute and convalescent COVID-19 were collected in the United States, Italy and Spain. The cDNA or gDNA used as material had been derived from T cells, B-cell-depleted T cells, or PBMCs.

The receptor was isolated from a woman over 75 with acute or convalescent COVID-19. The source material was peripheral blood. The chain combines TRBV5-1 with TRBJ2-4, with 12 bases fitting TRBD1. As DNA, the CDR3 is TGCGCCAGCAGTAGGGGACAGGGGGCCAACATTCAGTACTTC. It translates to CASSRGQGANIQYF.